These 24 T cell receptor beta chains were sequenced from one sample in a study of blood T cell repertoires in COVID-19. Generated by immunoSEQ multiplex PCR, the TCRdb table keeps only in-frame clones and is missing some. The table records roughly 250,000 clones, approximately 84% of them present only once. Sequenced sample: peripheral blood. The receptors derive from an older person with COVID-19, enrolled during active disease.

The J gene is TRBJ1-1, the V gene TRBV25-1, with 9 bases lining up with TRBD1. V gave up 5 bases and J gave up 2 bases; unmatched junction bases: 9. The CDR3 has 16 residues. CDR1 MGHDK and CDR2 SYGVNS come from the germline V gene. The CDR3 spells CASSQTGGPLNTEAFF. CDR3 in DNA: TGTGCCAGCAGTCAAACAGGGGGCCCCTTAAACACTGAAGCTTTCTTT.

The genes are TRBV20-1 and TRBJ1-6; no reliable D call. In germline, CDR1 is DFQATT, CDR2 SNEGSKA (reference sequence). The CDR3 length is 14 residues. The V and J ends lost 6 bases and 7 bases respectively, with 16 bases between them. CDR3 sequence: CSASRGPPNSPLHF. The CDR3 region has the DNA TGCAGTGCAAGTCGAGGCCCCCCGAATTCACCCCTCCACTTT.

The J gene is TRBJ1-1, the V gene TRBV9, with D possibly being TRBD1 (5 bases). Germline V gene lookup returns CDR1 SGDLS and CDR2 YYNGEE. The V end lost 3 bases, the J end lost 10 bases, and 19 bases lay between the germline ends. The CDR3 runs 14 residues. CDR3 region: CASSADLGVSGAFF. For the CDR3, the DNA is TGTGCCAGCAGCGCAGACCTAGGGGTTTCGGGAGCTTTCTTT.

The CDR3 region is CASSLRTKRAQYF. The CDR3 region has the DNA TGTGCCAGCAGCTTACGAACTAAGAGGGCCCAGTACTTC. The chain couples TRBV7-2 to TRBJ2-5; possible D gene TRBD2, 5 bases. Germline lookup yields CDR1 SGHTA and CDR2 FQGNSA. Trimming pared 2 bases from V and 9 bases from J, leaving 13 bases between. The CDR3 totals 13 residues. Complete variable domain (other parts from reference TRBV7-2 and TRBJ2-5): GAGVSQSPSNKVTEKGKDVELRCDPISGHTALYWYRQSLGQGLEFLIYFQGNSAPDKSGLPSDRFSAERTGGSVSTLTIQRTQQEDSAVYLCASSLRTKRAQYFGPGTRLLVL.

This clone was seen a few times. The chain is built from TRBV7-9 and TRBJ1-2, with 7 bases fitting TRBD1. The junction had 12 bases not matched to a gene; V was cut back by 4 bases and J by 4 bases. The CDR3 is made up of 16 amino acids. Germline values: CDR1 SEHNR, CDR2 FQNEAQ (reference sequence). The DNA for the CDR3 is TGTGCCAGCAGCTCCCAACAACTACAGGGGATCTATGGCTACACCTTC. Translating gives CASSSQQLQGIYGYTF.

In nucleotides, the CDR3 is TGTGCCAGCAGTTTTCTTCGGGGATACACAGATACGCAGTATTTT. This sequence encodes CASSFLRGYTDTQYF. The V gene is TRBV28, the J gene TRBJ2-3; D might be TRBD2 (5 bases). The CDR3 length is 15 residues. Deletions cut 3 bases from V and 2 bases from J, with 12 bases between. The germline V gene has CDR1 MDHEN and CDR2 SYDVKM.

The chain couples TRBV13 to TRBJ2-7, with D maybe TRBD2 (7 bases). Germline loops: CDR1 PRHDT, CDR2 FYEKMQ (reference sequence). Trimming removed 4 bases from V and 3 bases from J, with 28 bases in between. This CDR3 has 19 residues. The CDR3 reads CASSSAPRGPEGFVYEQYF. The DNA of the CDR3 is TGTGCCAGCAGCTCCGCTCCGCGGGGGCCCGAGGGGTTTGTCTACGAGCAGTACTTC.

The gene calls are TRBV7-2 and TRBJ2-2; D gene uncertain. The germline V and J ends were trimmed by 5 bases and 4 bases, with 17 bases remaining between them. Germline loops: CDR1 SGHTA, CDR2 FQGNSA. The CDR3 has 16 amino acids. This chain's CDR3 is CASSPSILVSTGELFF. In nucleotides, the CDR3 is TGTGCCAGCAGCCCTTCGATTCTAGTGAGCACCGGGGAGCTGTTTTTT.

This chain joins TRBV13 and TRBJ1-6; no clear D gene. The CDR3 has 16 amino acids. Between the trimmed V and J ends, which lost 0 bases and 11 bases, there was a span of 17 bases. Per the germline V gene, CDR1 is PRHDT and CDR2 is FYEKMQ (reference sequence). The CDR3 sequence: CASSLGLSTSGTPLHF. The DNA of the CDR3 is TGTGCCAGCAGCTTAGGGCTCAGCACGAGCGGAACACCCCTCCACTTT.

Here the CDR3 reads CASSSQGAGQPQHF. The DNA of the CDR3 is TGTGCCAGCAGTAGCCAGGGGGCAGGTCAGCCCCAGCATTTT. The chain has TRBV6-2 or TRBV6-3 and TRBJ1-5, with TRBD1 identical over 8 bases. Per germline, CDR1 MNHEY and CDR2 SVGEGT. The CDR3 covers 14 residues. V trimming: 5 bases; J trimming: 6 bases; junction bases outside the gene matches: 6.

This sequence joins TRBV6-5 and TRBJ1-6; unclear D gene. The V end lost 10 bases, the J end lost 0 bases, and 13 bases lay between the germline ends. The CDR3 consists of 15 residues. The germline gives CDR1 MNHEY, CDR2 SVGAGI. The CDR3 DNA reads as TGTGCCACAGCCCTAGCTAGCTCCTATAATTCACCCCTCCACTTT. Its translation is CATALASSYNSPLHF.

The chain combines TRBV5-4 with TRBJ1-5, with D perhaps TRBD1 (5 bases). The CDR3 sequence is 15 residues long. V was shortened by 5 bases and J by 2 bases, with 14 bases between the two germline ends. CDR1 is SGHNT and CDR2 is YYREEE in the germline V gene (reference sequence). CDR3 loop: CASSYGGTRNQPQHF. DNA for the CDR3: TGTGCCAGCAGTTACGGAGGGACTCGCAATCAGCCCCAGCATTTT. Using reference TRBV5-4 and TRBJ1-5 for the parts outside the CDR3, the full variable domain is ETGVTQSPTHLIKTRGQQVTLRCSSQSGHNTVSWYQQALGQGPQFIFQYYREEENGRGNFPPRFSGLQFPNYSSELNVNALELDDSALYLCASSYGGTRNQPQHFGDGTRLSIL.

Concerning this clone: This specimen includes other DNA sequences encoding the same CDR3. The CDR3 sequence: CASSQQGYEQYF. Written as DNA, the CDR3 is TGTGCCAGCAGCCAACAGGGATACGAGCAGTACTTC. The rearrangement joins TRBV7-9 to TRBJ2-7, with D perhaps matching TRBD1 (6 bases). The V end was cut by 5 bases, the J end by 4 bases, with 9 bases between. Germline CDR1 SEHNR, CDR2 FQNEAQ (reference sequence). This CDR3 spans 12 amino acids.

The genes are TRBV7-2 and TRBJ2-1; 7 positions agree with TRBD2. Looked up from germline, CDR1 is SGHTA and CDR2 is FQGNSA. The CDR3 length is 17 residues. With 4 bases clipped from V and 9 bases from J, the junction kept 18 bases outside the gene matches. This CDR3 is CASSSPGGGIGLGEQFF. DNA of the CDR3: TGTGCCAGCAGCTCCCCCGGGGGAGGGATCGGGCTAGGTGAGCAGTTCTTC.

The rearrangement uses TRBV28 and TRBJ1-5; tentative D call: TRBD1 (5 bases). Between the trimmed V and J ends, which lost 1 base and 0 bases, there was a span of 13 bases. The germline gives CDR1 MDHEN, CDR2 SYDVKM. This CDR3 spans 17 amino acids. The CDR3 loop is CASSLFWGGDSNQPQHF. In nucleotides, the CDR3 is TGTGCCAGCAGTTTATTTTGGGGGGGGGATAGCAATCAGCCCCAGCATTTT. The full variable domain, completed using reference TRBV28 and TRBJ1-5, is DVKVTQSSRYLVKRTGEKVFLECVQDMDHENMFWYRQDPGLGLRLIYFSYDVKMKEKGDIPEGYSVSREKKERFSLILESASTNQTSMYLCASSLFWGGDSNQPQHFGDGTRLSIL.

The V and J genes are TRBV5-1 and TRBJ2-1; 12 nucleotides agree with TRBD2. Germline V CDR1 and CDR2: SGHRS, YFSETQ. The CDR3 runs 16 residues. Trimming at V came to 0 bases and at J to 8 bases, leaving 6 bases not matched to a gene. CDR3 in amino acids: CASSLAGLAGIDEQFF. Here the CDR3 DNA reads TGCGCCAGCAGCTTGGCCGGACTAGCGGGGATCGATGAGCAGTTCTTC.

The V gene is TRBV9, the J gene TRBJ2-3, with D maybe TRBD2 (6 bases). V shed 0 bases and J shed 1 base, with 9 bases lying between them. The germline V gene encodes CDR1 SGDLS and CDR2 YYNGEE. The CDR3 is 15 amino acids. CDR3 protein: CASSVAGVGTDTQYF. For the CDR3, the DNA is TGTGCCAGCAGCGTAGCGGGGGTGGGCACAGATACGCAGTATTTT. The complete variable domain, with remaining parts taken from reference TRBV9 and TRBJ2-3, reads DSGVTQTPKHLITATGQRVTLRCSPRSGDLSVYWYQQSLDQGLQFLIQYYNGEERAKGNILERFSAQQFPDLHSELNLSSLELGDSALYFCASSVAGVGTDTQYFGPGTRLTVL.

The rearrangement joins TRBV24-1 to TRBJ1-4, with D possibly matching TRBD1 (5 bases). Germline V lookup: CDR1 KGHDR, CDR2 SFDVKD. V was pared by 4 bases and J by 7 bases, with 15 bases between. The CDR3 is 15 residues long. The CDR3 nucleotides read TGTGCCACCAGTGAAGTATTGGGTGGGGCTGAAAAACTGTTTTTT. As protein: CATSEVLGGAEKLFF.

Only a few counts were recorded for this clone. V is TRBV2 and J is TRBJ2-7; D possibly corresponds to TRBD1 (5 bases). Germline-derived CDR1 and CDR2 are SNHLY and FYNNEI. Trimming took 2 bases from V and 0 from J, leaving 8 bases between them. CDR3 length: 14 amino acids. CDR3 in amino acids: CASSEMDISYEQYF. In DNA, the CDR3 is TGTGCCAGCAGTGAAATGGACATCTCCTACGAGCAGTACTTC. The full variable domain, in which reference TRBV2 and TRBJ2-7 provide the parts outside the CDR3, is EPEVTQTPSHQVTQMGQEVILRCVPISNHLYFYWYRQILGQKVEFLVSFYNNEISEKSEIFDDQFSVERPDGSNFTLKIRSTKLEDSAMYFCASSEMDISYEQYFGPGTRLTVT.

The chain couples TRBV10-2 to TRBJ2-7; D may be TRBD2 (5 bases). The germline gives CDR1 WSHSY, CDR2 SAAADI. The CDR3 sequence is 13 residues long. V was shortened by 4 bases and J by 2 bases, with 9 bases between the two germline ends. For the CDR3, the DNA is TGCGCCAGCAGTGGGACGGGGACCTACGAGCAGTACTTC. The encoded protein is CASSGTGTYEQYF.

In nucleotides, the CDR3 is TGTGCCAGCAGCCAGGGGAGTGGGGACACTGAAGCTTTCTTT. This gives the protein CASSQGSGDTEAFF. V is TRBV11-2 and J is TRBJ1-1; D perhaps matches TRBD1 (6 bases). The V and J ends lost 5 bases and 3 bases respectively, with 13 bases between them. Germline V gene lookup returns CDR1 SGHAT and CDR2 FQNNGV. The CDR3 extends over 14 amino acids.

V is TRBV2 and J is TRBJ2-7; TRBD1 aligns across 11 bases. Germline CDR1 is SNHLY and CDR2 is FYNNEI. V was clipped by 5 bases and J by 0 bases; unmatched bases: 12. The CDR3 consists of 18 residues. As DNA, the CDR3 is TGTGCCAGCAGTCCGTCGGGACAGGGGGTCGGGGCCTCCTACGAGCAGTACTTC. It specifies CASSPSGQGVGASYEQYF.

The chain carries TRBV5-1 and TRBJ2-1; TRBD2 agrees at 14 bases. V gave up 4 bases and J gave up 0 bases; unmatched junction bases: 3. Germline V gives CDR1 SGHRS, CDR2 YFSETQ. This CDR3 comprises 17 residues. The CDR3 reads CASSNGLAGGSYNEQFF. The CDR3 DNA is TGCGCCAGCAGCAACGGACTAGCGGGGGGCTCCTACAATGAGCAGTTCTTC.

This clone has a count of ten or more. This chain links TRBV28 with TRBJ1-5, with D possibly TRBD1 on 5 matching bases. V lost 7 bases, J lost 5 bases, and 15 bases lay in between. Germline assignment: CDR1 MDHEN and CDR2 SYDVKM. CDR3 length: 14 amino acids. As DNA, the CDR3 is TGTGCCAGCACCTCAGGGTTTACCGATCAGCCCCAGCATTTT. This gives the protein CASTSGFTDQPQHF.